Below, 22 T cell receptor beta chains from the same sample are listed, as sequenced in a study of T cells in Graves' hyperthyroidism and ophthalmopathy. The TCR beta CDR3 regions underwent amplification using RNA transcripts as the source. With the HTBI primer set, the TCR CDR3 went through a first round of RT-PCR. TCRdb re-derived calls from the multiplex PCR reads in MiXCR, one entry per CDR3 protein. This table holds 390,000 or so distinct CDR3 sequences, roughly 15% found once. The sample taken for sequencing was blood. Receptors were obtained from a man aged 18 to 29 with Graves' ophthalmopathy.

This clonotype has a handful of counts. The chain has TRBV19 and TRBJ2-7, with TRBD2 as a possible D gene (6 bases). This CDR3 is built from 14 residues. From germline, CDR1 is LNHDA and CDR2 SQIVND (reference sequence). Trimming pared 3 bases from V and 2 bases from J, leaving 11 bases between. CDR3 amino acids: CASSIPGLAYEQYF. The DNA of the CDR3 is TGTGCCAGTAGTATTCCGGGACTGGCCTACGAGCAGTACTTC.

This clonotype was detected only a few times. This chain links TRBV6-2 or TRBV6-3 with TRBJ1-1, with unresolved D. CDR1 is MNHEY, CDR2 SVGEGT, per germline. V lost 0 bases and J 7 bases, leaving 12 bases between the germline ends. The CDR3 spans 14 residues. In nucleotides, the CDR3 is TGTGCCAGCAGTTACTCGATGGGCAGCCTTGAAGCTTTCTTT. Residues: CASSYSMGSLEAFF.

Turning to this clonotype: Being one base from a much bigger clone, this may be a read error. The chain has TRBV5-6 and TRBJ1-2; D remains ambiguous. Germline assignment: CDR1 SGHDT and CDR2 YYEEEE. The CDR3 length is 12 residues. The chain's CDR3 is CASSPWSRGHTF. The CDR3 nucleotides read TGTGCCAGCAGCCCCTGGAGTCGTGGCCACACCTTC.

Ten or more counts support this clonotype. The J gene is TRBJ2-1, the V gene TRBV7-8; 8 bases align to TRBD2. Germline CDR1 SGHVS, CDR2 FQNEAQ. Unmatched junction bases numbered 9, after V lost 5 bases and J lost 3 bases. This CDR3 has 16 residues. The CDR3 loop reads CASSLGTRERYNEQFF. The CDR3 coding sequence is TGTGCCAGCAGCCTAGGGACTAGGGAGCGCTACAATGAGCAGTTCTTC.

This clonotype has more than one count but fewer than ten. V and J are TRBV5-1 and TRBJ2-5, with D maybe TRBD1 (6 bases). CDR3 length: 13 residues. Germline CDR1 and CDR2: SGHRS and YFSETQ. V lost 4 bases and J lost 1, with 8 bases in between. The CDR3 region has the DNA TGCGCCAGCAGCGGACAGACCCAAGAGACCCAGTACTTC. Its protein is CASSGQTQETQYF.

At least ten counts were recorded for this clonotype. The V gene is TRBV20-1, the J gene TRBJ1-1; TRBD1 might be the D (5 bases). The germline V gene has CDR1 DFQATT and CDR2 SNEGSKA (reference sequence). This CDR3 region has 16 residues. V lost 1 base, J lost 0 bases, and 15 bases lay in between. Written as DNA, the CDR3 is TGCAGTGCTAGAGGCGTCCCCGGGGCGATGAACACTGAAGCTTTCTTT. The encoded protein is CSARGVPGAMNTEAFF.

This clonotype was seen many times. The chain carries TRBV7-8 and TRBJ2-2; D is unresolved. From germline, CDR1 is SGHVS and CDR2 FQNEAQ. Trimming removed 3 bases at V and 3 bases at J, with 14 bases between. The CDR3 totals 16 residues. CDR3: CASSLTSEGYTGELFF. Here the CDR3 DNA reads TGTGCCAGCAGCTTGACCTCGGAAGGGTACACCGGGGAGCTGTTTTTT.

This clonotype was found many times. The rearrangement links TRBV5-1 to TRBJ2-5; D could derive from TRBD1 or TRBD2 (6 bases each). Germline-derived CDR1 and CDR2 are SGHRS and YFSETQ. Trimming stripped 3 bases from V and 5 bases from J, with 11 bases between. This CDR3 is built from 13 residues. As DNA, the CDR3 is TGCGCCAGCAGCTCCGAGGGGGGCGAGACCCAGTACTTC. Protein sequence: CASSSEGGETQYF.

CDR3 amino acids: CASTPRDGEKLFF. The CDR3 DNA reads TGTGCCAGCACTCCCAGGGATGGTGAAAAACTGTTTTTT. The gene calls are TRBV6-1 and TRBJ1-4, with D possibly being TRBD1 (5 bases). CDR1 is MNHNS, CDR2 SASEGT, per germline. Trimming pared 7 bases from V and 7 bases from J, leaving 13 bases between. This CDR3 has 13 amino acids.

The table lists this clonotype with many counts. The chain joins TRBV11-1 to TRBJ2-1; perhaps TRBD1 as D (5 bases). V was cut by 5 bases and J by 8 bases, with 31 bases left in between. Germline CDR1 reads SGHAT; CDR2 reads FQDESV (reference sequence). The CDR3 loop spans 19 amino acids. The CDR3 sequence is CASSHSGWGEWSGIDEQFF. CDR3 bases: TGTGCCAGCAGCCATAGTGGTTGGGGCGAGTGGTCAGGGATCGATGAGCAGTTCTTC.

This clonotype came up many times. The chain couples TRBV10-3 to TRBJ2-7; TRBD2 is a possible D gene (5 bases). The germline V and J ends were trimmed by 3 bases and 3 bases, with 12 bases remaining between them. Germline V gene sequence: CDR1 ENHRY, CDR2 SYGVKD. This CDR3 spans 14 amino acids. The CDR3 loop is CAISDRAGGYEQYF. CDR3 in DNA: TGTGCCATCAGTGATCGGGCGGGCGGCTACGAGCAGTACTTC.

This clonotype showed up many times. The CDR3 loop reads CASTSRGGTQYF. Written as DNA, the CDR3 is TGTGCCAGCACAAGTCGGGGGGGGACCCAGTACTTC. The chain couples TRBV13 to TRBJ2-5; 8 bases map to TRBD2. The CDR3 covers 12 residues. With V trimmed by 7 bases and J by 7 bases, 5 bases remained unmatched. Germline V gene lookup returns CDR1 PRHDT and CDR2 FYEKMQ (reference sequence).

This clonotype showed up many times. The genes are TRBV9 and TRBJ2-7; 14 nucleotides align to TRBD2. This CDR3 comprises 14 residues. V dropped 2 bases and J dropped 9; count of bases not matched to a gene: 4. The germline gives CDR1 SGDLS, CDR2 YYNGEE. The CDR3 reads CASSVGLAGAVQYF. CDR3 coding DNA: TGTGCCAGCAGCGTGGGACTAGCGGGAGCTGTGCAGTACTTC. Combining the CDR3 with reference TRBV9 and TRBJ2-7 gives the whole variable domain DSGVTQTPKHLITATGQRVTLRCSPRSGDLSVYWYQQSLDQGLQFLIQYYNGEERAKGNILERFSAQQFPDLHSELNLSSLELGDSALYFCASSVGLAGAVQYFGPGTRLTVT.

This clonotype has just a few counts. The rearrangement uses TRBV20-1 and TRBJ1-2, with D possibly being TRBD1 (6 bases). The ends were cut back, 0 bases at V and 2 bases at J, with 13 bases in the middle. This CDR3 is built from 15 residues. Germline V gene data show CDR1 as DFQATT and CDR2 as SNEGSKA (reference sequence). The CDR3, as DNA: TGCAGTGCTAGAGATCGGTCAGGGGTGAACTATGGCTACACCTTC. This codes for CSARDRSGVNYGYTF.

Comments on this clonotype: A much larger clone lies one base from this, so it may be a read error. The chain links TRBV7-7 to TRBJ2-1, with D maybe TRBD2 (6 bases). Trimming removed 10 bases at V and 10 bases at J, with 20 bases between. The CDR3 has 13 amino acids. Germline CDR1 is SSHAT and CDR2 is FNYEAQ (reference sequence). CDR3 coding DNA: TGTGCCACCAGAGGAGGGGTTCTGCACGAGCAGTTCTTC. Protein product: CATRGGVLHEQFF.

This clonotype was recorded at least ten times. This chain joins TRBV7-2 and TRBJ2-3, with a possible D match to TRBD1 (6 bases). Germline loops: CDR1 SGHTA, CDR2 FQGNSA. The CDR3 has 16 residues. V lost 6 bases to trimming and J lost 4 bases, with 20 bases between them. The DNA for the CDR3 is TGTGCCAGCAGAACCCTCACAGGGTTGGAGGCAGATACGCAGTATTTT. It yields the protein CASRTLTGLEADTQYF.

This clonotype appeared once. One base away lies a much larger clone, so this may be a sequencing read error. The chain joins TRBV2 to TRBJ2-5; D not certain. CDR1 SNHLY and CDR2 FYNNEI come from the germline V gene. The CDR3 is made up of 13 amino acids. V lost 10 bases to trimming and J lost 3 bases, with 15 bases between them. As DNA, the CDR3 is TGTGCCAATCCTGTCAGGAGAAAAGAGACCCAGTACTTC. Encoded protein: CANPVRRKETQYF.

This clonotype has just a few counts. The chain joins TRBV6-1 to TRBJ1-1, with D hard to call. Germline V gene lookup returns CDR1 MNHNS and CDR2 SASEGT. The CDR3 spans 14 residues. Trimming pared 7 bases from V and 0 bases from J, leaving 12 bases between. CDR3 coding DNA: TGTGCCAGCATGACGGGTAACATGAACACTGAAGCTTTCTTT. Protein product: CASMTGNMNTEAFF.

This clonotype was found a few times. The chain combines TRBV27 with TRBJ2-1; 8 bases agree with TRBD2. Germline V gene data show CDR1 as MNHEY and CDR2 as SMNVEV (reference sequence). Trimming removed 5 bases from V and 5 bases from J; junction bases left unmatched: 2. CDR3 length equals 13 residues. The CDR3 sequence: CASSASGHNEQFF. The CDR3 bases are TGTGCCAGCAGTGCTAGCGGGCACAATGAGCAGTTCTTC.

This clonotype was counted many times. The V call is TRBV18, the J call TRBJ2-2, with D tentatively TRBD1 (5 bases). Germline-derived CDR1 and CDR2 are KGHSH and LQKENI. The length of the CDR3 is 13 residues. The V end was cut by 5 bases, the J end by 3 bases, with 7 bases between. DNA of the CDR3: TGTGCCAGCTCAGGCAGGGACACCGGGGAGCTGTTTTTT. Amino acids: CASSGRDTGELFF.

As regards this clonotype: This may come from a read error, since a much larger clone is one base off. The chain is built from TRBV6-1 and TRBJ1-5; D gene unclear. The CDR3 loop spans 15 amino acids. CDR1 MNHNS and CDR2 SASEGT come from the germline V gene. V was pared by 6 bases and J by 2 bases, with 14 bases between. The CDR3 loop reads CASRVGRNGNQPQHF. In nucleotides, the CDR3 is TGTGCCAGCAGAGTTGGCAGAAATGGCAATCAGCCCCAGCATTTT.

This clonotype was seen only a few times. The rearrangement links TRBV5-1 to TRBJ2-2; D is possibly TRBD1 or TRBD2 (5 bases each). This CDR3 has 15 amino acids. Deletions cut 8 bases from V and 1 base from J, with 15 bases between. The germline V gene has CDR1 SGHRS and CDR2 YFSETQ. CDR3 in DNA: TGCGCCAGTAACTTCGGGACGGTGAACACCGGGGAGCTGTTTTTT. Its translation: CASNFGTVNTGELFF.